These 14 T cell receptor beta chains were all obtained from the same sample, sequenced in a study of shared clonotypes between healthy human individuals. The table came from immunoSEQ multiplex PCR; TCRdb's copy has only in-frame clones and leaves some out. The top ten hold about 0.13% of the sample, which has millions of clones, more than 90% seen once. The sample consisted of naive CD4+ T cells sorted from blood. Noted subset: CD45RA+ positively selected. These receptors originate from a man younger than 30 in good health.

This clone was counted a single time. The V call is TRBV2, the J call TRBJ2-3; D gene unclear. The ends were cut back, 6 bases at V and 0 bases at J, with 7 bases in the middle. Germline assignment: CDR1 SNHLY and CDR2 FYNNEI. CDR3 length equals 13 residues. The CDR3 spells CASRVTSTDTQYF. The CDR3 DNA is TGTGCCAGCAGGGTTACTAGCACAGATACGCAGTATTTT.

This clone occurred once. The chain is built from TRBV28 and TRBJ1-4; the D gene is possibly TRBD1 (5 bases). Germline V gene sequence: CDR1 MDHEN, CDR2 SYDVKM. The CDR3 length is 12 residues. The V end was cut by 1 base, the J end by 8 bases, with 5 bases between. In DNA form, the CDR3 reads TGTGCCAGCAGTTTATACAGGGAAAAACTGTTTTTT. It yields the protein CASSLYREKLFF.

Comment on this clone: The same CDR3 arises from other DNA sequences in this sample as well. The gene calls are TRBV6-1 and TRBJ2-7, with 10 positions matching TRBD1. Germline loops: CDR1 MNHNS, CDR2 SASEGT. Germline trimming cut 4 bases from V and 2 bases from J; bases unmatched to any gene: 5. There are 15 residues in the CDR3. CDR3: CASSGPGQGPYEQYF. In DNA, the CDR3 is TGTGCCAGCAGTGGTCCGGGACAGGGGCCCTACGAGCAGTACTTC.

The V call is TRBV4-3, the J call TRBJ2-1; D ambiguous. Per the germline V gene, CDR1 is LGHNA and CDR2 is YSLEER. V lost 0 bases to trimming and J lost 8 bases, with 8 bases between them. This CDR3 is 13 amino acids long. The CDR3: CASSQDRAYEQFF. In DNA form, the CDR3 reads TGCGCCAGCAGCCAAGATCGGGCTTATGAGCAGTTCTTC.

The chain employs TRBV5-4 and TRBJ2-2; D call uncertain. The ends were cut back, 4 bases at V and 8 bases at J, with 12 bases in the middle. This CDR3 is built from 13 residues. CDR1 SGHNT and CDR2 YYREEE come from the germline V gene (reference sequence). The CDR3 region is CASSRAASGELFF. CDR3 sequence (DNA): TGTGCCAGCAGCCGAGCCGCGTCGGGGGAGCTGTTTTTT.

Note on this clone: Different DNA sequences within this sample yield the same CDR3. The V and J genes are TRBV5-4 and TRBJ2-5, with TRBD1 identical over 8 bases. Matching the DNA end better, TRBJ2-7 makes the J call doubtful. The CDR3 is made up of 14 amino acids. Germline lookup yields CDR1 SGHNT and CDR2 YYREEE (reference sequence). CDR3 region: CASSRTGSSYEQYF. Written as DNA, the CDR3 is TGTGCCAGCAGTAGGACAGGGAGCTCCTACGAGCAGTACTTC.

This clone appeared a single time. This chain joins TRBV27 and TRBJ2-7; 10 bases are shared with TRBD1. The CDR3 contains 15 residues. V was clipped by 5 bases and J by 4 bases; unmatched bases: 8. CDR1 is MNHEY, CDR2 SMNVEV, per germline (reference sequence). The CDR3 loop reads CASSPDRGQFYEQYF. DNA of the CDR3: TGTGCCAGCAGTCCAGACAGGGGGCAGTTTTACGAGCAGTACTTC.

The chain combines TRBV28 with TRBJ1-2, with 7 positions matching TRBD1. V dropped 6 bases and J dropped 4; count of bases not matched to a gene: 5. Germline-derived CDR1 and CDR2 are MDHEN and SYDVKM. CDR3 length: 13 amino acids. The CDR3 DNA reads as TGTGCCAGCAGGTTGGGACAGTCCTATGGCTACACCTTC. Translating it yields CASRLGQSYGYTF.

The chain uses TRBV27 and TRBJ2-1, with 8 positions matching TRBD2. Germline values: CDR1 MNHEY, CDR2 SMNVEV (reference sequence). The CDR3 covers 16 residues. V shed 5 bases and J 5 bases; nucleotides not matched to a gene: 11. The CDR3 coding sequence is TGTGCCAGCAGTCCCCATCTCGCGGGGGGCGACAATGAGCAGTTCTTC. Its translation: CASSPHLAGGDNEQFF.

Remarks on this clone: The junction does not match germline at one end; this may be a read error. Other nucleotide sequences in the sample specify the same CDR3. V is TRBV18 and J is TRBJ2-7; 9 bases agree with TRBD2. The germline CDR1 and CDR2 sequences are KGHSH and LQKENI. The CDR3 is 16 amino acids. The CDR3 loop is CASSPQPGLAVYEQYF. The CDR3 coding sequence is TGCGCCAGCTCACCACAACCGGGACTAGCTGTGTACGAGCAGTACTTC.

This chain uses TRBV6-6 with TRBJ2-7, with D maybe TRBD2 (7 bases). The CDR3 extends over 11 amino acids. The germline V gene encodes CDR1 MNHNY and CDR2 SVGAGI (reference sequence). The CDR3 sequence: CVTGGRYEQYF. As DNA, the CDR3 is TGTGTCACGGGGGGCCGTTACGAGCAGTACTTC.

Written as DNA, the CDR3 is TGTGCCAGCAGCACCGGGGACGGCCAAGAGACCCAGTACTTC. Encoded protein: CASSTGDGQETQYF. The genes are TRBV9 and TRBJ2-5; D is possibly TRBD1 or TRBD2 (5 bases each). The CDR3 totals 14 residues. CDR1 is SGDLS, CDR2 YYNGEE, per germline. V lost 4 bases and J lost 1, with 11 bases in between. The full variable domain, its missing parts supplied by reference TRBV9 and TRBJ2-5, is DSGVTQTPKHLITATGQRVTLRCSPRSGDLSVYWYQQSLDQGLQFLIQYYNGEERAKGNILERFSAQQFPDLHSELNLSSLELGDSALYFCASSTGDGQETQYFGPGTRLLVL.

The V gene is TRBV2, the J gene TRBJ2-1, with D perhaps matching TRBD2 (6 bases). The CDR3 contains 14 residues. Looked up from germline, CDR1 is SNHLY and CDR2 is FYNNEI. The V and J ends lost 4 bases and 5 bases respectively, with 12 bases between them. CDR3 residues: CASSVRLVDNEQFF. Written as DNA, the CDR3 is TGTGCCAGCAGTGTTCGACTAGTCGACAATGAGCAGTTCTTC.

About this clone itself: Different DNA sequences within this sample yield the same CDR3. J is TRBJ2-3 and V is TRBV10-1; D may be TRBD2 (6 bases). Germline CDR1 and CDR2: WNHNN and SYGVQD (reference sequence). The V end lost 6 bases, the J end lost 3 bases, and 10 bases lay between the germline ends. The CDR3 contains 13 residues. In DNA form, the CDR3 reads TGCGCCAGCAGCCCTCGGGGGACAGATACGCAGTATTTT. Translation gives CASSPRGTDTQYF.